These 32 T cell receptor beta chains came from one sample sequenced in a study of neoadjuvant anti-PD-1 for oral cavity cancer (dated by TCRdb to the early 2020s). The time point tag for this specimen amounts to: before neoadjuvant nivolumab. The library was prepared using the immunoSEQ multiplex PCR assay. TCRdb's version of the immuneACCESS table is confined to in-frame rearrangements and falls short of the full clone set. An unresolved V gene accounts for under half of the shortfall where checked; the remainder is of unknown origin. Counted in this sample were tens of thousands of clones; around 83% of them appeared once. Around 3.7% of the sample rests with the top ten. The specimen was PBMCs, collected before nivolumab (anti-PD-1) treatment. The receptors originated from a person between 35 and 79 years old with oral cavity squamous cell carcinoma.

The V and J genes are TRBV9 and TRBJ2-7; TRBD1 matches at 10 bases. This CDR3 region has 16 residues. Germline CDR1 SGDLS, CDR2 YYNGEE. V dropped 3 bases and J dropped 5; count of bases not matched to a gene: 11. CDR3 region: CASSAAGGQGFHEQYF. The CDR3 DNA follows: TGTGCCAGCAGCGCCGCGGGGGGACAGGGGTTCCACGAGCAGTACTTC. Combining the CDR3 with reference TRBV9 and TRBJ2-7 gives the whole variable domain DSGVTQTPKHLITATGQRVTLRCSPRSGDLSVYWYQQSLDQGLQFLIQYYNGEERAKGNILERFSAQQFPDLHSELNLSSLELGDSALYFCASSAAGGQGFHEQYFGPGTRLTVT.

This chain's CDR3 is CASSVGGTGNTIYF. Here the CDR3 DNA reads TGTGCCAGCAGTGTTGGGGGGACTGGAAACACCATATATTTT. This sequence joins TRBV2 and TRBJ1-3; tentatively, D is TRBD1 (5 bases). The CDR3 contains 14 residues. Germline V gives CDR1 SNHLY, CDR2 FYNNEI. V dropped 4 bases and J dropped 2 bases, with 9 bases sitting between them. The entire variable domain, with the rest obtained from reference TRBV2 and TRBJ1-3, is as follows: EPEVTQTPSHQVTQMGQEVILRCVPISNHLYFYWYRQILGQKVEFLVSFYNNEISEKSEIFDDQFSVERPDGSNFTLKIRSTKLEDSAMYFCASSVGGTGNTIYFGEGSWLTVV.

The genes are TRBV6-1 and TRBJ1-1, with D perhaps matching TRBD1 (5 bases). The CDR3 has 13 amino acids. The V end lost 10 bases, the J end lost 4 bases, and 16 bases lay between the germline ends. Germline loops: CDR1 MNHNS, CDR2 SASEGT. In DNA form, the CDR3 reads TGTGCCACCTCGACGGGGGAGCCCACTGAAGCTTTCTTT. Translated, it gives CATSTGEPTEAFF.

The gene calls are TRBV30 and TRBJ1-2; D ambiguous. The V gene's germline CDR1 is GTSNPN and CDR2 SVGIG (reference sequence). Trimming removed 1 base at V and 7 bases at J, with 10 bases between. The CDR3 loop spans 12 amino acids. The CDR3 here is CAWSAAVGGYTF. In DNA form, the CDR3 reads TGTGCCTGGAGTGCGGCGGTGGGTGGCTACACCTTC. Looking up the rest from reference TRBV30 and TRBJ1-2 gives the full variable domain: SQTIHQWPATLVQPVGSPLSLECTVEGTSNPNLYWYRQAAGRGLQLLFYSVGIGQISSEVPQNLSASRPQDRQFILSSKKLLLSDSGFYLCAWSAAVGGYTFGSGTRLTVV.

Only a few counts were recorded for this clone. V and J are TRBV7-9 and TRBJ2-1; 7 nucleotides align to TRBD1. Trimming removed 2 bases from V and 3 bases from J; junction bases left unmatched: 7. This CDR3 has 16 amino acids. Germline V gives CDR1 SEHNR, CDR2 FQNEAQ (reference sequence). The CDR3 nucleotides read TGTGCCAGCAGCTTATGGGTGGGACAGCTCTACAATGAGCAGTTCTTC. This translates into CASSLWVGQLYNEQFF.

V and J are TRBV10-3 and TRBJ2-1, with D uncertain. The CDR3 consists of 14 residues. V lost 7 bases to trimming and J lost 8 bases, with 18 bases between them. Germline assignment: CDR1 ENHRY and CDR2 SYGVKD. In DNA form, the CDR3 reads TGTGCCATCACCCCGAACTGGGGAAGCGATGAGCAGTTCTTC. It is translated as CAITPNWGSDEQFF.

The rearrangement links TRBV7-9 to TRBJ2-1, with D possibly called TRBD1 or TRBD2 (5 bases each). The CDR3 consists of 15 residues. Germline-derived CDR1 and CDR2 are SEHNR and FQNEAQ (reference sequence). V lost 1 base, J lost 6 bases, and 13 bases lay in between. DNA of the CDR3: TGTGCCAGCAGCTTAGGGGGGAAGGGGCTCAATGAGCAGTTCTTC. This encodes CASSLGGKGLNEQFF.

The chain links TRBV2 to TRBJ2-5, with D possibly being TRBD2 (6 bases). Per germline, CDR1 SNHLY and CDR2 FYNNEI. V shed 6 bases and J shed 2 bases, with 10 bases lying between them. The CDR3 totals 13 residues. This chain's CDR3 is CASSWGEQETQYF. The DNA of the CDR3 is TGTGCCAGCAGCTGGGGGGAACAAGAGACCCAGTACTTC.

The rearrangement links TRBV10-3 to TRBJ2-7; no clear D gene. V was cut by 6 bases and J by 3 bases, with 6 bases left in between. The CDR3 runs to 11 residues. In germline, CDR1 is ENHRY, CDR2 SYGVKD. The CDR3 coding sequence is TGTGCCATCAGGGAATACTACGAGCAGTACTTC. Amino acids: CAIREYYEQYF.

This chain links TRBV5-1 with TRBJ2-7, with D hard to call. CDR1 and CDR2 from the germline V gene are SGHRS and YFSETQ. The CDR3 contains 15 residues. Trimming shortened V by 4 bases and J by 4 bases, and 18 bases separated the two germline ends. The CDR3 nucleotides read TGCGCCAGCAGCCAAGGGCCATCTTTCGGGTACGAGCAGTACTTC. This sequence encodes CASSQGPSFGYEQYF.

The chain recombines TRBV7-3 with TRBJ1-1; D not certain. This CDR3 region has 12 residues. Trimming shortened V by 4 bases and J by 9 bases, and 12 bases separated the two germline ends. Germline lookup yields CDR1 SGHTA and CDR2 FQGTGA. This CDR3 reads CASSYTGGKAFF. In DNA, the CDR3 is TGTGCCAGCAGCTATACGGGAGGGAAAGCTTTCTTT.

The chain carries TRBV27 and TRBJ2-7, with D unresolved. Trimming removed 7 bases from V and 1 base from J, with 11 bases in between. Germline CDR1 reads MNHEY; CDR2 reads SMNVEV (reference sequence). The CDR3 runs to 13 residues. The CDR3 nucleotides are TGTGCCAGCAAGGGCGTGGGTTCCTACGAGCAGTACTTC. Its translation: CASKGVGSYEQYF.

This chain uses TRBV6-6 with TRBJ2-1; 13 bases agree with TRBD2. CDR3 length equals 15 residues. With 2 bases clipped from V and 7 bases from J, the junction kept 2 bases outside the gene matches. CDR1 and CDR2 (germline): MNHNY, SVGAGI (reference sequence). In DNA form, the CDR3 reads TGTGCCAGCAGTTACCCGGGACTAGCGGGGAATGAGCAGTTCTTC. This gives the protein CASSYPGLAGNEQFF.

The genes are TRBV21-1 and TRBJ1-1. TRBV21-1 is annotated as a pseudogene. The CDR3 covers 14 residues. The CDR3 DNA follows: TGTGCCAGCAGCAAAGTGGAGTTGAACACTGAAGCTTTCTTT. Amino acids: CASSKVELNTEAFF.

The chain couples TRBV6-4 to TRBJ2-3, with 7 bases lining up with TRBD1. This CDR3 is 16 amino acids long. Germline trimming cut 2 bases from V and 1 base from J; bases unmatched to any gene: 6. Per germline, CDR1 MRHNA and CDR2 SNTAGT. This chain's CDR3 is CASSDLTGSGTDTQYF. Written as DNA, the CDR3 is TGTGCCAGCAGTGACCTGACAGGGTCTGGCACAGATACGCAGTATTTT.

Turning to this clone: Germline and junction disagree at one end, which may indicate a read error. Written as DNA, the CDR3 is TGTGCTAGCAGCAATCGACTAGCGGGGCGCGGGGAGACCCAGTACTTC. It is translated as CASSNRLAGRGETQYF. This rearrangement joins TRBV7-7 to TRBJ2-5, with 11 bases lining up with TRBD2. This CDR3 has 16 amino acids. Germline V lookup: CDR1 SSHAT, CDR2 FNYEAQ (reference sequence).

V usage is TRBV7-2 and J usage is TRBJ1-1; D remains unclear. CDR1 SGHTA and CDR2 FQGNSA come from the germline V gene. The CDR3 has 14 residues. Between the trimmed V and J ends, which lost 4 bases and 10 bases, there was a span of 19 bases. CDR3 nucleotides: TGTGCCAGCAGCTCAACGCCCTCGGTCTCAGGAGCTTTCTTT. The encoded protein is CASSSTPSVSGAFF.

In its sample, this clone was seen a few times. V gene TRBV11-2 combines with J gene TRBJ2-7, with D possibly being TRBD1 (5 bases). The CDR3 has 12 residues. The V end was cut by 3 bases, the J end by 9 bases, with 12 bases between. CDR1 is SGHAT, CDR2 FQNNGV, per germline. The CDR3 bases are TGTGCCAGCAGCTTCCAAGACAGCCGGCAGTACTTC. Encoded protein: CASSFQDSRQYF.

This clone was found a few times. The chain employs TRBV5-6 and TRBJ2-7; no reliable D call. Trimming removed 0 bases from V and 3 bases from J, with 7 bases in between. The CDR3 has 13 residues. CDR1 is SGHDT and CDR2 is YYEEEE in the germline V gene. The CDR3 nucleotides read TGTGCCAGCAGCTTGGAGCTAGGCTACGAGCAGTACTTC. As protein: CASSLELGYEQYF.

J is TRBJ1-5 and V is TRBV21-1; the table assigns TRBD1, which was not confirmed against the DNA. TRBV21-1 is recorded as a pseudogene. The CDR3 sequence is 14 residues long. CDR3 region: CASSRGRFNQPQHF. CDR3 sequence (DNA): TGTGCCAGCAGCAGGGGCAGATTCAATCAGCCCCAGCATTTT.

This clone was found a few times. This chain connects TRBV6-5 to TRBJ2-5; a weak D match, TRBD2 (6 bases). Trimming shortened V by 6 bases and J by 4 bases, and 15 bases separated the two germline ends. The CDR3 is 14 amino acids. Germline CDR1 is MNHEY and CDR2 is SVGAGI. The CDR3 loop reads CASRPLRRVETQYF. Written as DNA, the CDR3 is TGTGCCAGCAGACCACTGCGGAGGGTAGAGACCCAGTACTTC.

This clone appeared once. J is TRBJ1-1 and V is TRBV10-3; D is uncertain. Germline CDR1 and CDR2: ENHRY and SYGVKD. This CDR3 has 17 residues. V lost 3 bases, J lost 3 bases, and 20 bases lay in between. CDR3 DNA: TGTGCCATCAGTGATTCAAAAACGCGCGCAGGTCACACTGAAGCTTTCTTT. Protein product: CAISDSKTRAGHTEAFF.

V gene TRBV9 combines with J gene TRBJ2-2; the D is unclear. Germline V CDR1 and CDR2: SGDLS, YYNGEE. Trimming took off 3 bases at V and 5 bases at J, with 2 bases between the two ends. The CDR3 sequence is 11 residues long. Here the CDR3 DNA reads TGTGCCAGCAGCGGTACCGGGGAGCTGTTTTTT. It encodes CASSGTGELFF.

V gene TRBV30 combines with J gene TRBJ1-1; TRBD1 aligns across 11 bases. The CDR3 consists of 16 residues. V lost 0 bases and J lost 6; bases outside the gene matches: 9. The germline gives CDR1 GTSNPN, CDR2 SVGIG (reference sequence). The CDR3 loop reads CAWSVLSGGQGAEAFF. CDR3 DNA: TGTGCCTGGAGTGTACTAAGCGGGGGACAGGGGGCTGAAGCTTTCTTT.

The rearrangement joins TRBV7-3 to TRBJ1-1, with D hard to call. CDR1 and CDR2 (germline): SGHTA, FQGTGA. V was shortened by 4 bases and J by 4 bases, with 16 bases between the two germline ends. CDR3 length: 15 amino acids. This chain's CDR3 is CASSSALGLGTEAFF. The CDR3 region has the DNA TGTGCCAGCAGCTCGGCCCTCGGTTTGGGCACTGAAGCTTTCTTT.

This sequence joins TRBV5-4 and TRBJ2-7; 7 nucleotides agree with TRBD1. The CDR3 loop spans 12 amino acids. CDR1 and CDR2 from the germline V gene are SGHNT and YYREEE (reference sequence). Trimming cost V 4 bases and J 4 bases; bases outside gene matches: 2. The CDR3 region has the DNA TGTGCCAGCAGCCGGGACAGTTACGAGCAGTACTTC. Its protein is CASSRDSYEQYF.

The chain joins TRBV7-9 to TRBJ1-5; perhaps TRBD1 as D (6 bases). Trimming took 5 bases from V and 1 from J, leaving 15 bases between them. The CDR3 is 16 residues long. CDR1 and CDR2 (germline): SEHNR, FQNEAQ (reference sequence). Here the CDR3 reads CASSKAGGISNQPQHF. CDR3 sequence (DNA): TGTGCCAGCAGCAAAGCGGGGGGCATAAGCAATCAGCCCCAGCATTTT.

J is TRBJ2-1 and V is TRBV5-5; D may be TRBD2 (5 bases). This CDR3 contains 15 residues. CDR1 is SGHKS and CDR2 is YYEKEE in the germline V gene (reference sequence). V lost 6 bases and J 8 bases, leaving 21 bases between the germline ends. The CDR3 here is CASIVRAAQADEQFF. The CDR3 DNA is TGTGCCAGCATCGTGCGGGCAGCTCAGGCCGATGAGCAGTTCTTC.

The chain employs TRBV11-2 and TRBJ2-7, with 11 bases fitting TRBD2. Losses at the gene ends were 3 bases for V and 2 bases for J; bases not matched to a gene: 15. Germline V gene lookup returns CDR1 SGHAT and CDR2 FQNNGV. The CDR3 covers 19 residues. CDR3 amino acids: CASSFRVVAGGPFPYEQYF. CDR3 nucleotides: TGTGCCAGCAGCTTTAGGGTGGTAGCGGGAGGGCCATTCCCCTACGAGCAGTACTTC.

The rearrangement links TRBV6-1 to TRBJ1-5; D unclear. Germline V gives CDR1 MNHNS, CDR2 SASEGT. Trimming took 4 bases from V and 5 from J, leaving 12 bases between them. CDR3 length: 14 residues. CDR3 bases: TGTGCCAGCAGTGGGTGGGCTCAACATCAGCCCCAGCATTTT. Amino acid sequence: CASSGWAQHQPQHF.

Only one count was recorded for this clone. The rearrangement joins TRBV28 to TRBJ1-2, with D unclear. The germline V gene encodes CDR1 MDHEN and CDR2 SYDVKM. This CDR3 has 13 residues. V was trimmed by 7 bases and J by 8 bases, leaving 17 bases between them. The CDR3 DNA reads as TGTGCCAGCACCCTGGGAACCCGCCGGGGCTACACCTTC. Residues: CASTLGTRRGYTF.

This CDR3 reads CASGLVLTVNTEAFF. The CDR3 DNA sequence: TGTGCTAGTGGTTTGGTACTGACAGTAAACACTGAAGCTTTCTTT. The gene calls are TRBV12-5 and TRBJ1-1; TRBD1 might be the D (5 bases). The CDR3 covers 15 residues. The germline V and J ends were trimmed by 0 bases and 2 bases, with 10 bases remaining between them. Germline-derived CDR1 and CDR2 are LGHNT and FRNRAP.